What follows is one T cell receptor (beta chain) and its context. What it recognizes is unknown. Time point of the sample: newly diagnosed GD, antithyroid drugs for less than 3 months. RNA extracted from PBMCs served as the sequencing template. Diagnosing Graves' disease relied on the American Thyroid Association guidelines. These data originate in a study of regulatory T cells in long-lasting Graves disease. Notes on the study in general: Accuracy may have suffered from the small sample size.

The TCR beta library used iRepertoire HTBI primers with Arm-PCR amplification of CDR3. Using its own MiXCR run on the multiplex PCR reads, TCRdb lists one record per CDR3 protein. The sample has about 320,000 distinct CDR3 sequences, 15% to 20% seen once; the top ten hold about 39%. The CDR3 covers 15 residues. CDR1 is MDHEN, CDR2 SYDVKM, per germline. Unmatched junction bases numbered 8, after V lost 7 bases and J lost 2 bases. Specimen: peripheral blood mononuclear cells (PBMCs), collected at new diagnosis, from a patient treated with antithyroid drugs. The receptor comes from a female donor with Graves disease. The chain carries TRBV28 and TRBJ1-5; TRBD1 matches at 7 bases. As DNA, the CDR3 is TGTGCCAGCACCCCAGGGGGGGTTGGCAATCAGCCCCAGCATTTT. As protein: CASTPGGVGNQPQHF.